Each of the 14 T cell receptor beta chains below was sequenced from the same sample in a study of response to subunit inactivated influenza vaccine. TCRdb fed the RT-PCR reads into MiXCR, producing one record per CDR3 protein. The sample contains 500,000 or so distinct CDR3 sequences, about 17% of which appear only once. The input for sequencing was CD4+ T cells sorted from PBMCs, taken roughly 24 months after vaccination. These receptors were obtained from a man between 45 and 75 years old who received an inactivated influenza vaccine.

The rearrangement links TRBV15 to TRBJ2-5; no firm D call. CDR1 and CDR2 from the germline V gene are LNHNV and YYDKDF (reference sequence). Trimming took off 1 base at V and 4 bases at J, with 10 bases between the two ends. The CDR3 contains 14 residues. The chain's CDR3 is CATSRAPGRETQYF. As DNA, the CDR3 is TGTGCCACCAGCAGAGCTCCCGGACGAGAGACCCAGTACTTC.

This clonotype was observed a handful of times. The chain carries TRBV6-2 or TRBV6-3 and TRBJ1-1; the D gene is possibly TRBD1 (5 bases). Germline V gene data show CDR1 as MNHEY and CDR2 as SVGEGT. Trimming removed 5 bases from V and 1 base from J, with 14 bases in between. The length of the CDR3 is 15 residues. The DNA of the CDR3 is TGTGCCAGCAGTCGCCCGGGACGGAAGAACACTGAAGCTTTCTTT. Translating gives CASSRPGRKNTEAFF.

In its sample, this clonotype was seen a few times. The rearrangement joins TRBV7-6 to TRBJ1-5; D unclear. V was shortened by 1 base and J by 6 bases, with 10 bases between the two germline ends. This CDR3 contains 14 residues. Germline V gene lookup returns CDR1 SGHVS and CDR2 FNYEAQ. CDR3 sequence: CASSLGVGSQPQHF. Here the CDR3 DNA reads TGTGCCAGCAGCTTAGGGGTAGGGAGTCAGCCCCAGCATTTT. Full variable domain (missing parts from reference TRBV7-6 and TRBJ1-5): GAGVSQSPRYKVTKRGQDVALRCDPISGHVSLYWYRQALGQGPEFLTYFNYEAQQDKSGLPNDRFSAERPEGSISTLTIQRTEQRDSAMYRCASSLGVGSQPQHFGDGTRLSIL.

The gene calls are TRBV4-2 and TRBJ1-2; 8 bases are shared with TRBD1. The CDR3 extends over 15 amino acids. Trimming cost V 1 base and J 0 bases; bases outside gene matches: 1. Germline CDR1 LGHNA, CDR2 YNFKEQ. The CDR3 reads CASSQGTGTNYGYTF. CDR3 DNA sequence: TGTGCCAGCAGCCAAGGGACAGGGACTAACTATGGCTACACCTTC.

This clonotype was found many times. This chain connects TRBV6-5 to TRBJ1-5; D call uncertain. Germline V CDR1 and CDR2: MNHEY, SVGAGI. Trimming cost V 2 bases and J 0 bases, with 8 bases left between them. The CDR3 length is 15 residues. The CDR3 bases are TGTGCCAGCAGTTACAGTCGGGCTAGCAATCAGCCCCAGCATTTT. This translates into CASSYSRASNQPQHF.

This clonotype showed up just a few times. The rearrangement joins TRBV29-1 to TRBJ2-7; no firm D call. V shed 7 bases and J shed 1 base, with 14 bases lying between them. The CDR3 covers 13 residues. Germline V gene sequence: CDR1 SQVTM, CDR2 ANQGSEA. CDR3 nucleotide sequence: TGCAGCGCACACCCGGACGGATCCTACGAGCAGTACTTC. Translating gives CSAHPDGSYEQYF.

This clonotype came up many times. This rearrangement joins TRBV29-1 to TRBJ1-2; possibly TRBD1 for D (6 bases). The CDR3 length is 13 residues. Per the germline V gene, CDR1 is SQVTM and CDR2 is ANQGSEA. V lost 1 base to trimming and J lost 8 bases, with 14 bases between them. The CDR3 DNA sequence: TGCAGCGTTGAAGGGACAGAGTCAGGCGGCTACACCTTC. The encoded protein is CSVEGTESGGYTF. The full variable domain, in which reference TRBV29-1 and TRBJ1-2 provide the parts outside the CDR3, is SAVISQKPSRDICQRGTSLTIQCQVDSQVTMMFWYRQQPGQSLTLIATANQGSEATYESGFVIDKFPISRPNLTFSTLTVSNMSPEDSSIYLCSVEGTESGGYTFGSGTRLTVV.

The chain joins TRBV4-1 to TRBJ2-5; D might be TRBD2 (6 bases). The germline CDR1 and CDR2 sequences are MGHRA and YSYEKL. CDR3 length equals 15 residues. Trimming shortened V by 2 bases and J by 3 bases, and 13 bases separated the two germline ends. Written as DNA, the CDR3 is TGCGCCAGCAGCCAAATATCCGGAGGGAAAGAGACCCAGTACTTC. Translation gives CASSQISGGKETQYF.

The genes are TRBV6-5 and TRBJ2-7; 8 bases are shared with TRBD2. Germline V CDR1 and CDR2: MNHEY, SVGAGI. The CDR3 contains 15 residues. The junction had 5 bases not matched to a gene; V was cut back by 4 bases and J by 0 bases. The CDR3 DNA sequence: TGTGCCAGCAGTTCTAGCGGGCGAGGCTCCTACGAGCAGTACTTC. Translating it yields CASSSSGRGSYEQYF.

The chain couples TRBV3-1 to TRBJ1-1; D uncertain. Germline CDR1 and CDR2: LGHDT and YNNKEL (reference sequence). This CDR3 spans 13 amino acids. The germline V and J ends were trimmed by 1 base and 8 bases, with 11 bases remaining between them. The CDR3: CASSQVPQAEAFF. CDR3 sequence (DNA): TGTGCCAGCAGCCAAGTTCCCCAGGCCGAAGCTTTCTTT.

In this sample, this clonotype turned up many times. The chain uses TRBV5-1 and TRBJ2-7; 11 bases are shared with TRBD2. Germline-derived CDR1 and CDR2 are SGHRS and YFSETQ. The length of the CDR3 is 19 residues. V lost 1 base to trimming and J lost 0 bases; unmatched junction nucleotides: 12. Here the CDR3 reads CASSLQTSRTSGYSYEQYF. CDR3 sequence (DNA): TGCGCCAGCAGCTTGCAAACGAGCCGGACTAGCGGGTACTCCTACGAGCAGTACTTC.

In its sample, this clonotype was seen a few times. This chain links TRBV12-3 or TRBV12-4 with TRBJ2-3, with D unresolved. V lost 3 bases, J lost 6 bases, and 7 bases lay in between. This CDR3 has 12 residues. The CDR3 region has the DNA TGTGCCAGCAGTTTTGTACACGATACGCAGTATTTT. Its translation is CASSFVHDTQYF.

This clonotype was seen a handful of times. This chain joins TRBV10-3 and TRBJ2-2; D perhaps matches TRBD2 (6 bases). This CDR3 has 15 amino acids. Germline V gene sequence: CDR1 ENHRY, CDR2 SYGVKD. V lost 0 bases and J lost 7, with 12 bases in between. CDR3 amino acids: CAISESAGSGGELFF. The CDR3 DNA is TGTGCCATCAGTGAGTCGGCGGGGAGTGGCGGGGAGCTGTTTTTT.

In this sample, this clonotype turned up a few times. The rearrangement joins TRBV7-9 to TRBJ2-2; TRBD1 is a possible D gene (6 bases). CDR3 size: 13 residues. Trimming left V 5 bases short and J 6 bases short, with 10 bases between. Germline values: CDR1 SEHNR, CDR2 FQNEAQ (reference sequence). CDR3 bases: TGTGCCAGCAGCCCAGGACAGCCCGGGGAGCTGTTTTTT. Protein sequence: CASSPGQPGELFF.